The rows below give T cell receptor beta chains drawn from one sample of a study of blood T cell repertoires in COVID-19. Measured with immunoSEQ multiplex PCR; TCRdb has only the in-frame clones, and not every one. The data contain about 200,000 clones, about 86% of them singletons. The sample consisted of PBMCs or T cells enriched from blood (not recorded which). The receptors here all came from a woman in her thirties or forties with acute COVID-19. CDR3s include the opening cysteine and the closing phenylalanine or tryptophan. Each record gives: clone size, V gene, J gene, D gene, CDR3 protein, CDR3 DNA. D genes are given only for firm matches. The size entry is marked missing in some rows and otherwise reads once, few, many or a size class.

size: NA
V: TRBV18
J: TRBJ2-1
D: NA
CDR3: CASSSSSRGGGEQFF
DNA: TGTGCCAGCTCAAGCTCGTCTAGAGGAGGTGGTGAGCAGTTCTTC

size: NA
V: TRBV6-5
J: TRBJ1-1
D: NA
CDR3: CASRTGPPLNTEAFF
DNA: TGTGCCAGCAGGACAGGTCCCCCTTTGAACACTGAAGCTTTCTTT

size: once
V: TRBV19
J: TRBJ1-1
D: TRBD1
CDR3: CASSKGQGTEAFF
DNA: TGTGCCAGTAGTAAGGGACAGGGCACTGAAGCTTTCTTT

size: NA
V: TRBV25-1
J: TRBJ2-1
D: NA
CDR3: CASSQNYPYNEQFF
DNA: TGTGCCAGCAGCCAGAACTACCCGTACAATGAGCAGTTCTTC

size: NA
V: TRBV9
J: TRBJ2-2
D: NA
CDR3: CASSVGPGELFF
DNA: TGTGCCAGCAGCGTAGGGCCCGGGGAGCTGTTTTTT

size: NA
V: TRBV10-3
J: TRBJ1-2
D: TRBD1
CDR3: CAIGQGNNYGYTF
DNA: TGTGCCATCGGACAGGGGAATAACTATGGCTACACCTTC

size: once
V: TRBV28
J: TRBJ2-3
D: TRBD2
CDR3: CASSAGGLDTQYF
DNA: TGTGCCAGCAGTGCGGGAGGTCTCGATACGCAGTATTTT

size: NA
V: TRBV5-1
J: TRBJ2-5
D: TRBD1
CDR3: CASSSLTGGLETQYF
DNA: TGCGCCAGCAGCAGCCTGACAGGGGGCTTGGAGACCCAGTACTTC

size: once
V: TRBV4-1
J: TRBJ2-7
D: TRBD1
CDR3: CASSSIWTGGYEQYF
DNA: TGCGCCAGCAGCTCCATCTGGACAGGGGGGTACGAGCAGTACTTC

size: NA
V: TRBV28
J: TRBJ2-7
D: NA
CDR3: CASTEGHGGYEQYF
DNA: TGTGCCAGCACCGAGGGACACGGTGGCTACGAGCAGTACTTC

size: few
V: TRBV27
J: TRBJ1-5
D: NA
CDR3: CASGGNQPQHF
DNA: TGTGCCAGCGGCGGGAATCAGCCCCAGCATTTT

size: NA
V: TRBV19
J: TRBJ2-7
D: NA
CDR3: CASISPGYEQYF
DNA: TGTGCCAGTATAAGCCCGGGCTACGAGCAGTACTTC

size: NA
V: TRBV7-9
J: TRBJ2-5
D: TRBD1
CDR3: CASSLAHWTGGETQYF
DNA: TGTGCCAGCAGCTTAGCCCATTGGACAGGGGGAGAGACCCAGTACTTC

size: NA
V: TRBV27
J: TRBJ2-7
D: NA
CDR3: CAIGRHSKYF
DNA: TGTGCCATCGGCAGGCATTCAAAGTACTTC

size: NA
V: TRBV28
J: TRBJ1-1
D: NA
CDR3: CASSNLYGNTEAFF
DNA: TGTGCCAGCAGCAACTTATACGGTAACACTGAAGCTTTCTTT

size: NA
V: TRBV9
J: TRBJ1-2
D: TRBD1
CDR3: CASSVGPRVQGNYGYTF
DNA: TGTGCCAGCAGCGTAGGCCCCCGCGTACAGGGGAACTATGGCTACACCTTC

size: NA
V: TRBV30
J: TRBJ1-5
D: TRBD1
CDR3: CAWSQGASQPQHF
DNA: TGTGCCTGGAGTCAGGGGGCCAGTCAGCCCCAGCATTTT

size: NA
V: TRBV5-4
J: TRBJ2-7
D: NA
CDR3: CASSLSSSYEQYF
DNA: TGTGCCAGCAGCCTAAGTAGCTCCTACGAGCAGTACTTC

size: NA
V: TRBV28
J: TRBJ2-1
D: NA
CDR3: CASSPGGNSYNEQFF
DNA: TGTGCCAGCAGCCCAGGCGGGAACTCCTACAATGAGCAGTTCTTC

size: NA
V: TRBV5-6
J: TRBJ2-3
D: TRBD2
CDR3: CASSLEGSSGPDTQYF
DNA: TGTGCCAGCAGCTTGGAGGGTTCTAGCGGGCCAGATACGCAGTATTTT

size: NA
V: TRBV6-5
J: TRBJ2-7
D: NA
CDR3: CASSLVYSYAYEQYF
DNA: TGTGCCAGCAGTCTTGTTTACAGTTACGCCTACGAGCAGTACTTC

size: few
V: TRBV7-3
J: TRBJ2-3
D: NA
CDR3: CASSLGLRNTQYF
DNA: TGTGCCAGCAGCTTAGGTCTACGAAATACGCAGTATTTT

size: NA
V: TRBV11-2
J: TRBJ2-3
D: TRBD2
CDR3: CASSLGLAGRTDTQYF
DNA: TGTGCCAGCAGCTTAGGGCTAGCGGGGCGCACAGATACGCAGTATTTT

size: NA
V: TRBV15
J: TRBJ1-1
D: NA
CDR3: CATSRDLGMSEAFF
DNA: TGTGCCACCAGCAGAGATCTGGGCATGAGTGAAGCTTTCTTT

size: NA
V: TRBV19
J: TRBJ1-3
D: NA
CDR3: CASNRPGNTIYF
DNA: TGTGCCAGTAACAGGCCTGGAAACACCATATATTTT

size: few
V: TRBV3-1/TRBV3-2
J: TRBJ1-1
D: TRBD1
CDR3: CASSQTGEGTEAFF
DNA: TGTGCCAGCAGCCAGACAGGGGAGGGCACTGAAGCTTTCTTT

size: NA
V: TRBV6-1
J: TRBJ1-5
D: TRBD1
CDR3: CASSAGGRGLNQPQHF
DNA: TGTGCCAGCAGTGCCGGGGGAAGGGGGCTCAATCAGCCCCAGCATTTT

size: NA
V: TRBV5-6
J: TRBJ1-5
D: NA
CDR3: CASSLRGFSNQPQHF
DNA: TGTGCCAGCAGCTTGAGGGGATTCAGCAATCAGCCCCAGCATTTT

size: NA
V: TRBV7-9
J: TRBJ2-2
D: TRBD1
CDR3: CASSSKDRKNTGELFF
DNA: TGTGCCAGCAGCTCCAAGGACAGGAAGAACACCGGGGAGCTGTTTTTT

size: NA
V: TRBV5-6
J: TRBJ2-1
D: NA
CDR3: CASSLVQGTYNEQFF
DNA: TGTGCCAGCAGCTTGGTACAGGGCACCTACAATGAGCAGTTCTTC

size: few
V: TRBV4-2
J: TRBJ1-2
D: NA
CDR3: CASSEARWGYTF
DNA: TGTGCCAGCAGCGAGGCTCGTTGGGGCTACACCTTC

size: once
V: TRBV30
J: TRBJ2-5
D: TRBD2
CDR3: CAWSERLAYETQYF
DNA: TGTGCCTGGAGTGAGAGACTAGCTTATGAGACCCAGTACTTC

size: NA
V: TRBV9
J: TRBJ1-2
D: TRBD1
CDR3: CASSSGTESYGYTF
DNA: TGTGCCAGCAGCTCAGGGACAGAGAGCTATGGCTACACCTTC

size: NA
V: TRBV18
J: TRBJ2-3
D: TRBD2
CDR3: CASSPQSGGDTQYF
DNA: TGTGCCAGCTCACCTCAGTCGGGGGGAGATACGCAGTATTTT

size: NA
V: TRBV27
J: TRBJ1-3
D: TRBD1
CDR3: CASSPNLGQGRKSSGNTIYF
DNA: TGTGCCAGCAGCCCAAATCTAGGACAGGGGCGGAAGAGCTCTGGAAACACCATATATTTT

size: NA
V: TRBV19
J: TRBJ2-3
D: TRBD2
CDR3: CASSIGGSGRADTQYF
DNA: TGTGCCAGTAGTATAGGGGGTAGCGGGAGGGCAGATACGCAGTATTTT

size: NA
V: TRBV19
J: TRBJ2-2
D: NA
CDR3: CASSIDPSRPLNTGELFF
DNA: TGTGCCAGTAGTATAGATCCTAGCCGACCATTGAACACCGGGGAGCTGTTTTTT

size: NA
V: TRBV7-9
J: TRBJ1-2
D: TRBD1
CDR3: CAILPGQALNYGYTF
DNA: TGTGCCATCCTCCCTGGACAGGCATTGAACTATGGCTACACCTTC

size: NA
V: TRBV28
J: TRBJ2-7
D: TRBD2
CDR3: CASSSAGVQEQYF
DNA: TGTGCCAGCAGTTCAGCGGGAGTACAGGAGCAGTACTTC

size: once
V: TRBV6-2/TRBV6-3
J: TRBJ2-1
D: TRBD2
CDR3: CASSKTSGYNEQFF
DNA: TGTGCCAGCAGTAAGACTAGCGGCTACAATGAGCAGTTCTTC